Each of the 18 T cell receptor beta chains below was sequenced from the same sample in a study of blood T cell repertoires in COVID-19. Clones were sequenced by immunoSEQ multiplex PCR, and TCRdb holds only the in-frame ones, with some missing. The data contain hundreds of thousands of clones, roughly 85% of them singletons. The material sequenced was PBMCs or T cells enriched from blood (not recorded which). These receptors came from a woman aged 25 to 39 who had been exposed to COVID-19.

The V call is TRBV28, the J call TRBJ2-7, with D possibly matching TRBD1 (5 bases). The CDR3 loop spans 15 amino acids. V lost 6 bases and J 5 bases, leaving 20 bases between the germline ends. Germline V CDR1 and CDR2: MDHEN, SYDVKM. As DNA, the CDR3 is TGTGCCAGCAGCATTAATACAGGCCTCGGCCACGAGCAGTACTTC. This encodes CASSINTGLGHEQYF.

V is TRBV10-2 and J is TRBJ1-1; D possibly corresponds to TRBD1 (5 bases). V was cut by 3 bases and J by 6 bases, with 5 bases left in between. CDR1 and CDR2 from the germline V gene are WSHSY and SAAADI. The CDR3 is 11 amino acids. For the CDR3, the DNA is TGCGCCAGCAGTGACAGGGCTGAAGCTTTCTTT. Encoded protein: CASSDRAEAFF.

The V and J genes are TRBV18 and TRBJ2-7; D may be TRBD1 (5 bases). The CDR3 consists of 13 residues. Germline-derived CDR1 and CDR2 are KGHSH and LQKENI. The V end was cut by 3 bases, the J end by 5 bases, with 11 bases between. The CDR3 DNA reads TGTGCCAGCTCACCTTCCCAAGGGGACGAGCAGTACTTC. Translating gives CASSPSQGDEQYF.

V gene TRBV5-4 combines with J gene TRBJ2-7, with TRBD1 matching 7 bases. The ends lost 2 bases at V and 9 bases at J; junction bases unmatched: 8. The CDR3 runs to 13 residues. Germline V gene data show CDR1 as SGHNT and CDR2 as YYREEE (reference sequence). The CDR3: CASSFPDRLRQYF. For the CDR3, the DNA is TGTGCCAGCAGCTTTCCGGACAGGCTTAGGCAGTACTTC. The full variable domain, in which reference TRBV5-4 and TRBJ2-7 provide the parts outside the CDR3, is ETGVTQSPTHLIKTRGQQVTLRCSSQSGHNTVSWYQQALGQGPQFIFQYYREEENGRGNFPPRFSGLQFPNYSSELNVNALELDDSALYLCASSFPDRLRQYFGPGTRLTVT.

Of note for this clone: Other DNA sequences in the same sample also yield this CDR3. V and J are TRBV5-1 and TRBJ1-1, with D tentatively TRBD1 (5 bases). Germline V CDR1 and CDR2: SGHRS, YFSETQ. Trimming left V 0 bases short and J 5 bases short, with 11 bases between. This CDR3 has 14 amino acids. CDR3 region: CASSLAGGYTEAFF. CDR3 nucleotides: TGCGCCAGCAGCTTGGCCGGGGGATATACTGAAGCTTTCTTT.

The chain carries TRBV4-3 and TRBJ2-1; D gene ambiguous. Looked up from germline, CDR1 is LGHNA and CDR2 is YSLEER. V lost 1 base, J lost 4 bases, and 5 bases lay in between. The CDR3 spans 13 residues. The CDR3 DNA reads as TGCGCCAGCAGCCAAGCCCCTTACAATGAGCAGTTCTTC. This sequence encodes CASSQAPYNEQFF.

The V call is TRBV19, the J call TRBJ2-5; weak D call: TRBD2 (6 bases). The CDR3 is 14 residues long. The V gene lost 7 bases and the J gene lost 4 bases, with 16 bases spanning the gap. Per the germline V gene, CDR1 is LNHDA and CDR2 is SQIVND (reference sequence). The CDR3 here is CASNPQGLRETQYF. The CDR3 DNA reads TGTGCCAGTAATCCCCAGGGACTGCGAGAGACCCAGTACTTC.

V gene TRBV24-1 combines with J gene TRBJ1-2, with D tentatively TRBD1 (5 bases). Germline-derived CDR1 and CDR2 are KGHDR and SFDVKD. This CDR3 is 16 amino acids long. The V gene lost 3 bases and the J gene lost 0 bases, with 13 bases spanning the gap. In DNA, the CDR3 is TGTGCCACCAGTGATAGAGACAGCTTCACTAACTATGGCTACACCTTC. Protein: CATSDRDSFTNYGYTF.

V usage is TRBV6-1 and J usage is TRBJ2-6; D is ambiguous. With 0 bases removed from V and 0 bases from J, the gap between germline ends came to 18 bases. This CDR3 comprises 20 residues. Germline CDR1 MNHNS, CDR2 SASEGT. The CDR3 loop reads CASSEAPSFAFSSGANVLTF. The DNA for the CDR3 is TGTGCCAGCAGTGAAGCGCCGTCGTTCGCCTTTAGCTCTGGGGCCAACGTCCTGACTTTC.

V gene TRBV30 combines with J gene TRBJ2-1; 12 bases align to TRBD1. The CDR3 is made up of 16 amino acids. Losses at the gene ends were 4 bases for V and 6 bases for J; bases not matched to a gene: 10. Germline V lookup: CDR1 GTSNPN, CDR2 SVGIG (reference sequence). CDR3 loop: CAWTTGTGGPSNEQFF. CDR3 DNA: TGTGCCTGGACCACCGGGACAGGGGGCCCTAGCAATGAGCAGTTCTTC.

The chain carries TRBV28 and TRBJ1-2, with TRBD1 as a possible D gene (6 bases). The CDR3 covers 14 residues. The germline CDR1 and CDR2 sequences are MDHEN and SYDVKM. V shed 3 bases and J shed 7 bases, with 15 bases lying between them. CDR3 in DNA: TGTGCCAGCAGTTTTTTCTTGGGGGCACTTGGCTACACCTTC. It yields the protein CASSFFLGALGYTF.

V is TRBV4-3 and J is TRBJ1-2, with 9 bases matching TRBD1. This CDR3 has 16 residues. Germline CDR1 LGHNA, CDR2 YSLEER. V gave up 4 bases and J gave up 6 bases; unmatched junction bases: 12. DNA for the CDR3: TGCGCCAGCAGCCGTAGGGAACAGGGGGCGCGTAATGGCTACACCTTC. Translation: CASSRREQGARNGYTF.

V usage is TRBV27 and J usage is TRBJ1-1; no reliable D call. Germline V gene data show CDR1 as MNHEY and CDR2 as SMNVEV (reference sequence). This CDR3 comprises 14 residues. The ends were cut back, 3 bases at V and 7 bases at J, with 15 bases in the middle. CDR3 nucleotide sequence: TGTGCCAGCAGTTTCGGAGGAGGGAGAGTTGAAGCTTTCTTT. Translated: CASSFGGGRVEAFF.

The count of this clone is one. The CDR3 nucleotides read TGTGCCAGCAGTCCGATCGACAGGGGCTACGAGCAGTACTTC. Protein: CASSPIDRGYEQYF. This chain connects TRBV6-5 to TRBJ2-7; 8 bases are a match to TRBD1. Germline CDR1 reads MNHEY; CDR2 reads SVGAGI. V shed 5 bases, J shed 3 bases, and the junction held 6 bases outside the gene matches. There are 14 residues in the CDR3.

This chain uses TRBV5-4 with TRBJ2-5, with D perhaps matching TRBD2 (6 bases). Germline V gene lookup returns CDR1 SGHNT and CDR2 YYREEE (reference sequence). V lost 0 bases to trimming and J lost 2 bases, with 11 bases between them. CDR3 length: 15 amino acids. As DNA, the CDR3 is TGTGCCAGCAGCTTGGAGAGCGGGCATCAAGAGACCCAGTACTTC. It encodes CASSLESGHQETQYF.

The J gene is TRBJ1-2, the V gene TRBV9; 7 bases align to TRBD1. Germline CDR1 and CDR2: SGDLS and YYNGEE. Unmatched junction bases numbered 6, after V lost 3 bases and J lost 4 bases. CDR3 length: 14 amino acids. CDR3 sequence (DNA): TGTGCCAGCAGCGGACCACAGGGGTTCTATGGCTACACCTTC. It yields the protein CASSGPQGFYGYTF.

This chain connects TRBV30 to TRBJ2-2, with D possibly TRBD2 on 5 matching bases. Germline loops: CDR1 GTSNPN, CDR2 SVGIG (reference sequence). Trimming cost V 4 bases and J 4 bases, with 10 bases left between them. CDR3 size: 13 residues. The CDR3 coding sequence is TGTGCCTGGATCCTCGAGGGCACCGGGGAGCTGTTTTTT. This codes for CAWILEGTGELFF.

V gene TRBV2 combines with J gene TRBJ1-6; 11 positions agree with TRBD1. This CDR3 has 14 amino acids. Germline trimming cut 3 bases from V and 10 bases from J; bases unmatched to any gene: 2. Germline CDR1 reads SNHLY; CDR2 reads FYNNEI. The CDR3 nucleotides read TGTGCCAGCAGTGAGTGGACAGGGGGCTCACCCCTCCACTTT. Its translation: CASSEWTGGSPLHF.